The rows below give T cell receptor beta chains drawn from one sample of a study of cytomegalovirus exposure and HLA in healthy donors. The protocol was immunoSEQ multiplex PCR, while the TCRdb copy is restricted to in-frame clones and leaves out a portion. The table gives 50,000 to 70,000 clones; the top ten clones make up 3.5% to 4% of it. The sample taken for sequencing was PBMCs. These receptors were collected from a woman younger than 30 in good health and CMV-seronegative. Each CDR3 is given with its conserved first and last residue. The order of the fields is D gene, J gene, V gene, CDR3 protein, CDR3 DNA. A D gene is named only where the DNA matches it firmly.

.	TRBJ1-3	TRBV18	CASSPGQGRNTIYF	TGTGCCAGCTCACCAGGTCAGGGCCGAAACACCATATATTTT
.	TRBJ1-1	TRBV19	CASTIAGRTEAFF	TGTGCCAGTACCATCGCAGGGCGGACTGAAGCTTTCTTT
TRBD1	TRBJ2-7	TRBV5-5	CASSEMTGVRHHEQYF	TGTGCCAGCAGCGAGATGACAGGGGTCCGCCACCACGAGCAGTACTTC
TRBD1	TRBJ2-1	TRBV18	CASSPIQGAYNEQFF	TGTGCCAGCTCACCAATCCAGGGGGCGTACAATGAGCAGTTCTTC
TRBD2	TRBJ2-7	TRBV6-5	CASTRRGAPYEQYF	TGTGCCAGCACGCGGCGGGGGGCCCCCTACGAGCAGTACTTC
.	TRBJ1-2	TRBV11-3	CASSTTGFDYGYTF	TGTGCCAGCAGCACTACAGGGTTCGACTATGGCTACACCTTC
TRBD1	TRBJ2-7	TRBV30	CAWRGTGGYEQYF	TGTGCCTGGAGAGGGACAGGGGGATACGAGCAGTACTTC
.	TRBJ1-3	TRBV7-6	CASSSTVFSGNTIYF	TGTGCCAGCAGCTCAACAGTATTCTCTGGAAACACCATATATTTT
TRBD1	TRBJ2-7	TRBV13	CASSYGQGNEQYF	TGTGCCAGCAGCTACGGACAGGGCAACGAGCAGTACTTC
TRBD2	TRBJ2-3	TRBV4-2	CASSQEGTTRSDTQYF	TGTGCCAGCAGCCAAGAAGGGACTACAAGGTCCGATACGCAGTATTTT